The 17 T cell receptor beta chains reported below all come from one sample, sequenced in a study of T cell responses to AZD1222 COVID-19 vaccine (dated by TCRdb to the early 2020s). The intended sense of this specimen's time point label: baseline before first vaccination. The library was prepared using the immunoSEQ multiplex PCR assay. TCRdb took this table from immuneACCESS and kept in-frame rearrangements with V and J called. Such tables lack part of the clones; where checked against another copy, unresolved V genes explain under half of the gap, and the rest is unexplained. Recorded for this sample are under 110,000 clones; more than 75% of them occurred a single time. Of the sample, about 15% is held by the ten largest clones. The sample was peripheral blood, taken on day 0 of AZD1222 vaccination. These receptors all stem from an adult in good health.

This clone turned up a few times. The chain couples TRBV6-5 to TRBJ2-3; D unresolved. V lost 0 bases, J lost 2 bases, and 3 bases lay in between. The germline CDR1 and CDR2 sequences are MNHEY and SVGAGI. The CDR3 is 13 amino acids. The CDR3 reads CASSYSDTDTQYF. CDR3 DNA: TGTGCCAGCAGTTACTCGGACACAGATACGCAGTATTTT.

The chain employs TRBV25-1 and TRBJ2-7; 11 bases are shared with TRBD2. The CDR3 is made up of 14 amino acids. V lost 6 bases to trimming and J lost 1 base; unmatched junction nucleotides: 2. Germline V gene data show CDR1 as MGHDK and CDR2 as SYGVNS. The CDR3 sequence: CASSGTSGSYEQYF. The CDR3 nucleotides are TGTGCCAGCAGCGGGACTAGCGGTTCCTACGAGCAGTACTTC.

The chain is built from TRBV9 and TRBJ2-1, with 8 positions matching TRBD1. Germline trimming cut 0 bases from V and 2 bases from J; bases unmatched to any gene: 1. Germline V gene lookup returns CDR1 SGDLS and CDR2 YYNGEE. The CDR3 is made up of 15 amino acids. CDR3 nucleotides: TGTGCCAGCAGCGTAGGACAGGGGACCTACAATGAGCAGTTCTTC. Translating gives CASSVGQGTYNEQFF.

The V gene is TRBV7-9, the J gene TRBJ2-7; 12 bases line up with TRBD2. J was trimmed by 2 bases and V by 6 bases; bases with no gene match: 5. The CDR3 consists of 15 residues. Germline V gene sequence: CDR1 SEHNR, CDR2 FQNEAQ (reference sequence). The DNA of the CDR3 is TGTGCCAGCAGTTCTCTAGCGGGAGGGCCCTACGAGCAGTACTTC. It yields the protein CASSSLAGGPYEQYF. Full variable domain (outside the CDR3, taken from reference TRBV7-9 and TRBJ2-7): DTGVSQNPRHKITKRGQNVTFRCDPISEHNRLYWYRQTLGQGPEFLTYFQNEAQLEKSRLLSDRFSAERPKGSFSTLEIQRTEQGDSAMYLCASSSLAGGPYEQYFGPGTRLTVT.

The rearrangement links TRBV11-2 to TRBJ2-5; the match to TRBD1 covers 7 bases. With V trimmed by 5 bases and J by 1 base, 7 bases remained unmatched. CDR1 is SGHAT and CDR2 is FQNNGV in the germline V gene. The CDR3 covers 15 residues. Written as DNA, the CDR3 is TGTGCCAGCAGCCTCAGGGGGACAGTCCAAGAGACCCAGTACTTC. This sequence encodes CASSLRGTVQETQYF.

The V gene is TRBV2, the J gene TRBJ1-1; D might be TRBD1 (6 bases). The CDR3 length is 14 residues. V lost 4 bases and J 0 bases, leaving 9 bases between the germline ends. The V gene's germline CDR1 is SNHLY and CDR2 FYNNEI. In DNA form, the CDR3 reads TGTGCCAGCAGTGGACAGGTCATGAACACTGAAGCTTTCTTT. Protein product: CASSGQVMNTEAFF.

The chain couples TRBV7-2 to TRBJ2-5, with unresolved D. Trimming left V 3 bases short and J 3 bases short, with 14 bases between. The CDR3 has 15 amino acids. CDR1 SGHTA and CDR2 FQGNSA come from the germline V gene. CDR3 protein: CASSFGSAGKETQYF. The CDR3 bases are TGTGCCAGCAGCTTTGGGTCGGCAGGCAAAGAGACCCAGTACTTC.

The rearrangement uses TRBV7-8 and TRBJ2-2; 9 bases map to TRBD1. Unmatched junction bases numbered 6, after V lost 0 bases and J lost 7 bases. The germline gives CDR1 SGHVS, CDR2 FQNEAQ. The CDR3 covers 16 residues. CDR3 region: CASSLAGTGSVGELFF. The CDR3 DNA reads TGTGCCAGCAGCTTAGCTGGGACAGGGTCGGTCGGGGAGCTGTTTTTT.

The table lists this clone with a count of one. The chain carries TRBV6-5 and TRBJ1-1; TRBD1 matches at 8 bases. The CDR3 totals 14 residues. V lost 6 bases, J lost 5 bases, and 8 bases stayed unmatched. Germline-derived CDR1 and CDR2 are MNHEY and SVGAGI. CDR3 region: CASSHDRGRTEAFF. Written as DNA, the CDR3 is TGTGCCAGCAGCCACGACAGGGGAAGGACTGAAGCTTTCTTT.

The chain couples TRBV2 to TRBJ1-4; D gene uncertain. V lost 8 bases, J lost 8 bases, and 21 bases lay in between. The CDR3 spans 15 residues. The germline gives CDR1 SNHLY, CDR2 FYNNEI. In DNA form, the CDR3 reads TGTGCCAGCGGTGCCCGGGGTCTGCCTAGGGAAAAACTGTTTTTT. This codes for CASGARGLPREKLFF.

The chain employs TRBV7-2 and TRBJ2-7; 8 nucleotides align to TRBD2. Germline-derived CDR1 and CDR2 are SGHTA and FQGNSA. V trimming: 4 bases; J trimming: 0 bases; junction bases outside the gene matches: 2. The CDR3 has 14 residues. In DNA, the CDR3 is TGTGCCAGCAGCTACAGCGGGAGCTCCTACGAGCAGTACTTC. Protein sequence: CASSYSGSSYEQYF.

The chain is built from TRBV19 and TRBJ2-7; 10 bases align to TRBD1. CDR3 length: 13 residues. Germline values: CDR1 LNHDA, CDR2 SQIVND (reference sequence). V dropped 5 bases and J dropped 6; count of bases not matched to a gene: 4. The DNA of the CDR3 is TGTGCCAGTAGTCCAGGGACAGGGGCCGAGCAGTACTTC. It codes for CASSPGTGAEQYF.

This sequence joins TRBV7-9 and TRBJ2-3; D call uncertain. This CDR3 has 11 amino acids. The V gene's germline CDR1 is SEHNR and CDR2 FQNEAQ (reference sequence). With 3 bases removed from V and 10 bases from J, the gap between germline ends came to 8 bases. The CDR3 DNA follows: TGTGCCAGCAGCTTCGAGCTGTCGCAGTATTTT. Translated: CASSFELSQYF. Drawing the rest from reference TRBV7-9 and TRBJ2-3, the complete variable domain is DTGVSQNPRHKITKRGQNVTFRCDPISEHNRLYWYRQTLGQGPEFLTYFQNEAQLEKSRLLSDRFSAERPKGSFSTLEIQRTEQGDSAMYLCASSFELSQYFGPGTRLTVL.

CDR3 DNA: TGTGCCAGCAGTTCCAGGGGGCTGGGGGGATACGAGCAGTACTTC. Its protein is CASSSRGLGGYEQYF. This sequence joins TRBV27 and TRBJ2-7; TRBD1 agrees at 8 bases. Germline V CDR1 and CDR2: MNHEY, SMNVEV (reference sequence). The CDR3 covers 15 residues. The ends lost 4 bases at V and 4 bases at J; junction bases unmatched: 9.

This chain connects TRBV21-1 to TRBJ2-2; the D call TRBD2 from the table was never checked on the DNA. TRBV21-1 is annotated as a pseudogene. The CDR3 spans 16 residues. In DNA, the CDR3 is TGTGCCAGCAGCATCCCTGTCAGGAGGGACACCGGGGAGCTGTTTTTT. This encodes CASSIPVRRDTGELFF.

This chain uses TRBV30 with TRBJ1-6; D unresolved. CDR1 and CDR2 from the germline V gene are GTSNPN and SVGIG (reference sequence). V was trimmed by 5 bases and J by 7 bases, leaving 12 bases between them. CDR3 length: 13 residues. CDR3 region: CAWEGFGNSPLHF. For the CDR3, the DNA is TGTGCCTGGGAGGGCTTTGGAAATTCACCCCTCCACTTT.

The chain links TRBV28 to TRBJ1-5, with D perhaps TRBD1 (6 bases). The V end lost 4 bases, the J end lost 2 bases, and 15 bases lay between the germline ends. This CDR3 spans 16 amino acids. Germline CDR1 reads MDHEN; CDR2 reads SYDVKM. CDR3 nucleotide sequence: TGTGCCAGCAGTTCCTATCCGACAGGTGGCAATCAGCCCCAGCATTTT. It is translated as CASSSYPTGGNQPQHF.